These T cell receptor beta chains were read from a single sample in a study of blood T cell repertoires in COVID-19. Profiled with immunoSEQ multiplex PCR; TCRdb holds only in-frame clones, not every one. The data contain some 370,000 clones, 75% to 90% of them singletons. Sequencing input: PBMCs or T cells enriched from blood (not recorded which). These receptors were collected from a woman aged 50 to 65 who had recovered from COVID-19. Each CDR3 is given with its conserved first and last residue. Fields, in order: D gene, J gene, clone size, V gene, CDR3 protein, CDR3 DNA. D genes are given only for firm matches. Not every row has a clone size; where given, it reads once, few, many or a size class.

. | TRBJ2-2 | . | TRBV7-2 | CASSLRYRENTGELFF | TGTGCCAGCAGCTTAAGATACAGGGAGAACACCGGGGAGCTGTTTTTT
TRBD2 | TRBJ2-1 | . | TRBV11-2 | CASSSPGLAGGPGSNEQFF | TGTGCCAGCAGCTCTCCGGGACTAGCGGGAGGGCCGGGAAGCAATGAGCAGTTCTTC
. | TRBJ1-2 | . | TRBV2 | CASSEGSSGYGYTF | TGTGCCAGCAGTGAGGGTTCCAGCGGCTATGGCTACACCTTC
TRBD1 | TRBJ1-5 | few | TRBV7-9 | CASTGQGDQPQHF | TGTGCCAGCACAGGACAGGGTGATCAGCCCCAGCATTTT
TRBD1 | TRBJ1-3 | . | TRBV11-3 | CASRDPGTGGNTIYF | TGTGCCAGCAGAGATCCAGGGACAGGAGGAAACACCATATATTTT
TRBD2 | TRBJ2-1 | . | TRBV6-2/TRBV6-3 | CASSYLLAGVRNEQFF | TGTGCCAGCAGTTACCTACTAGCGGGAGTACGCAATGAGCAGTTCTTC
. | TRBJ2-1 | . | TRBV7-3 | CASSPWPGVNEQFF | TGTGCCAGCAGCCCCTGGCCCGGGGTCAATGAGCAGTTCTTC
. | TRBJ1-3 | few | TRBV9 | CASSGRQASGNTIYF | TGTGCCAGCAGCGGCCGACAGGCCTCTGGAAACACCATATATTTT
. | TRBJ1-2 | . | TRBV5-6 | CASSDRIYGYTF | TGTGCCAGCAGCGACAGAATCTATGGCTACACCTTC
TRBD1 | TRBJ2-1 | . | TRBV19 | CASTNRDRASNEQFF | TGTGCCAGTACAAACCGGGACAGGGCCTCGAATGAGCAGTTCTTC
. | TRBJ1-1 | . | TRBV5-6 | CASSLKGVSFF | TGTGCCAGCAGCTTGAAAGGGGTTTCTTTCTTT
TRBD1 | TRBJ1-1 | . | TRBV6-5 | CASSFGQGNTEAFF | TGTGCCAGCAGTTTCGGACAGGGGAACACTGAAGCTTTCTTT
TRBD2 | TRBJ2-3 | . | TRBV14 | CASSQDIGGRDTQYF | TGTGCCAGCAGCCAAGATATAGGCGGGAGAGATACGCAGTATTTT
. | TRBJ2-1 | . | TRBV6-2/TRBV6-3 | CASNPPTEIEQFF | TGTGCCAGCAACCCACCGACGGAGATTGAGCAGTTCTTC
TRBD1 | TRBJ1-3 | . | TRBV7-2 | CASSRAGTETGNTIYF | TGTGCCAGCAGTCGCGCGGGGACAGAAACTGGAAACACCATATATTTT